This T cell receptor beta chain was retrieved from a study of blood T cell repertoires in COVID-19. This CDR3 is built from 16 residues. Germline-derived CDR1 and CDR2 are MNHNS and SASEGT. The V and J ends lost 0 bases and 0 bases respectively, with 9 bases between them. This clone was seen only once. The protocol was immunoSEQ multiplex PCR, while the TCRdb copy is restricted to in-frame clones and leaves out a portion. The table includes a few hundred thousand clones, 88% detected once. Sequenced sample: PBMCs or T cells enriched from blood (not recorded which). The V gene is TRBV6-1, the J gene TRBJ1-5; D is possibly TRBD1 (5 bases). This sequence originates from a woman aged 18-35 years who had recovered from COVID-19. The CDR3 nucleotides are TGTGCCAGCAGTGAAGCTCGGGGGTTTAGCAATCAGCCCCAGCATTTT. Protein product: CASSEARGFSNQPQHF.